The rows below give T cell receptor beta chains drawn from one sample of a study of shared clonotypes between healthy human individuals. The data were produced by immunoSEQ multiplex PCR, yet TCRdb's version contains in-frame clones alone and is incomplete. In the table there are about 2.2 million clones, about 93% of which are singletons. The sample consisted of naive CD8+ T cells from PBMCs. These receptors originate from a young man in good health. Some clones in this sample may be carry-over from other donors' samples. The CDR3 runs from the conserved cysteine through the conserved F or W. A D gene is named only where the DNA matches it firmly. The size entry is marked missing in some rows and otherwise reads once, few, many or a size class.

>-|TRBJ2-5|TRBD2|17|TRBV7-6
CASSLRLAGGPGETQYF
TGTGCCAGCAGCTTACGGCTAGCGGGAGGGCCTGGAGAGACCCAGTACTTC
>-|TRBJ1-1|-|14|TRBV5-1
CASSLGGGMVEAFF
TGCGCCAGCAGCTTAGGCGGGGGAATGGTTGAAGCTTTCTTT
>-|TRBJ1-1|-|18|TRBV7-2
CASSSGFLIEGKNTEAFF
TGTGCCAGCAGCTCCGGTTTCTTAATCGAGGGGAAGAACACTGAAGCTTTCTTT
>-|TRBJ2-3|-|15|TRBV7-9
CASSTGTTNTDTQYF
TGTGCCAGCAGTACCGGGACCACTAACACAGATACGCAGTATTTT
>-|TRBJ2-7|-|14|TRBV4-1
CASSHAIRTGEQYF
TGCGCCAGCAGCCATGCGATCAGGACCGGCGAGCAGTACTTC
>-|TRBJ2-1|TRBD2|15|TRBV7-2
CASSTTSGAYNEQFF
TGTGCCAGCAGCACCACTAGCGGGGCGTACAATGAGCAGTTCTTC
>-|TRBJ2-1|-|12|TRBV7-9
CASSLGYNEQFF
TGTGCCAGCAGCTTAGGATACAATGAGCAGTTCTTC
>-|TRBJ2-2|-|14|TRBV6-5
CASSLDRSTGELFF
TGTGCCAGCAGCCTAGACAGATCCACCGGGGAGCTGTTTTTT
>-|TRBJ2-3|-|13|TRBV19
CASRWTSTDTQYF
TGTGCCAGTAGGTGGACTAGCACAGATACGCAGTATTTT
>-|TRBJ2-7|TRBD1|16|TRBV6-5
CASSYSSGQGFDEQYF
TGTGCCAGCAGTTACTCCTCGGGACAGGGTTTCGACGAGCAGTACTTC
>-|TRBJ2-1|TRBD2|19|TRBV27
CASSTGGTSGWSPYNEQFF
TGTGCCAGCAGCACCGGGGGGACTAGCGGGTGGAGCCCCTACAATGAGCAGTTCTTC
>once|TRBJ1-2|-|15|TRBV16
CASSPTTDGNYGYTF
TGTGCCAGCAGCCCCACGACCGACGGAAACTATGGCTACACCTTC